A selection of T cell receptor beta chains follows, all from one sample in a study of a mutant IDH1 vaccine in newly diagnosed glioma. Assay: immunoSEQ multiplex PCR; the TCRdb copy retains only in-frame clones and omits some. Here the sample spans 68,000 or so clones, more than 65% being singletons. The material was PBMCs, obtained from a glioma patient treated with radiotherapy, temozolomide or both. The receptors stem from a man between 50 and 59 years old with glioma. Both conserved end residues are part of each CDR3. Fields, in order: clone size, J gene, D gene, V gene, CDR3 protein, CDR3 DNA. A D gene is named only where the DNA matches it firmly. Only some rows state a clone size, as once, few, many or a class for expanded clones.

. | TRBJ2-6 | TRBD1 | TRBV14 | CASSPPGTVASGANVLTF | TGTGCCAGCAGCCCACCCGGGACAGTGGCCTCTGGGGCCAACGTCCTGACTTTC
. | TRBJ2-1 | . | TRBV5-5 | CASKIGRLNNEQFF | TGTGCCAGTAAGATCGGAAGGCTAAACAATGAGCAGTTCTTC
. | TRBJ2-6 | . | TRBV5-1 | CASSSRDILSGANVLTF | TGCGCCAGCAGCTCTCGGGACATACTTTCTGGGGCCAACGTCCTGACTTTC
once | TRBJ1-1 | . | TRBV28 | CASRPGLTGGAFF | TGTGCCAGCAGGCCGGGACTGACGGGTGGAGCTTTCTTT
. | TRBJ2-7 | . | TRBV6-5 | CASSSTARPYEQYF | TGTGCCAGCAGTTCGACAGCCCGCCCCTACGAGCAGTACTTC
. | TRBJ1-5 | . | TRBV10-3 | CAISESLTVEGNQPQHF | TGTGCCATCAGTGAGTCCCTCACAGTTGAGGGCAATCAGCCCCAGCATTTT
. | TRBJ2-2 | TRBD1 | TRBV7-7 | CASSTGTGYGGELFF | TGTGCTAGCAGCACCGGGACAGGGTACGGCGGGGAGCTGTTTTTT
. | TRBJ2-2 | . | TRBV30 | CALGAGQANTGELFF | TGTGCCTTGGGAGCGGGTCAGGCGAACACCGGGGAGCTGTTTTTT
. | TRBJ2-7 | . | TRBV7-2 | CASSRGFIHTYEQYF | TGTGCCAGCAGCCGGGGCTTCATCCATACCTACGAGCAGTACTTC
. | TRBJ2-5 | . | TRBV5-4 | CASSSTIYVETQYF | TGTGCCAGCAGCTCCACCATCTATGTAGAGACCCAGTACTTC
. | TRBJ1-1 | . | TRBV19 | CASSIVRGEAFF | TGTGCCAGTAGTATTGTCCGGGGCGAAGCTTTCTTT
. | TRBJ1-5 | . | TRBV9 | CASSAADSYQPQHF | TGTGCCAGCAGCGCAGCCGATTCATATCAGCCCCAGCATTTT
once | TRBJ2-2 | TRBD1 | TRBV9 | CASSVLDTGGHGELFF | TGTGCCAGCAGCGTACTGGACACAGGGGGCCACGGGGAGCTGTTTTTT
once | TRBJ1-5 | . | TRBV5-5 | CASSTGLDSNQPQHF | TGTGCCAGCAGCACCGGACTTGATAGCAATCAGCCCCAGCATTTT
. | TRBJ1-2 | . | TRBV5-4 | CASSFDLAGSYGYTF | TGTGCCAGCAGCTTTGACCTGGCAGGTAGCTATGGCTACACCTTC
. | TRBJ1-1 | . | TRBV27 | CASRGALGDTEAFF | TGTGCCAGCAGGGGGGCCCTAGGGGACACTGAAGCTTTCTTT
. | TRBJ2-1 | TRBD1 | TRBV6-1 | CASSEAGTVLNNEQFF | TGTGCCAGCAGTGAAGCGGGGACAGTCCTAAACAATGAGCAGTTCTTC
once | TRBJ1-4 | . | TRBV27 | CASGREKLFF | TGTGCCAGCGGGAGGGAAAAACTGTTTTTT
. | TRBJ2-7 | . | TRBV5-5 | CASSLEGQGNEQYF | TGTGCCAGCAGCTTGGAAGGTCAGGGGAACGAGCAGTACTTC
. | TRBJ2-1 | . | TRBV2 | CASSVNEQFF | TGTGCCAGCAGCGTTAATGAGCAGTTCTTC
. | TRBJ2-7 | . | TRBV5-5 | CASSLARGYEQYF | TGTGCCAGCAGCTTGGCCAGGGGCTACGAGCAGTACTTC
few | TRBJ2-6 | TRBD2 | TRBV5-6 | CASSKYFGGGSGANVLTF | TGTGCCAGCAGCAAATACTTTGGGGGGGGCTCTGGGGCCAACGTCCTGACTTTC
few | TRBJ2-2 | TRBD2 | TRBV7-9 | CASSSPRGGGTGELFF | TGTGCCAGCAGCTCACCCCGGGGGGGCGGAACCGGGGAGCTGTTTTTT
. | TRBJ1-2 | . | TRBV25-1 | CASSLDGYGYTF | TGTGCCAGCAGTCTCGACGGCTATGGCTACACCTTC
medium-sized | TRBJ2-3 | . | TRBV19 | CASSALSTDTQYF | TGTGCCAGTAGTGCGCTTTCCACAGATACGCAGTATTTT
. | TRBJ1-2 | . | TRBV19 | CASSTRRDYGYTF | TGTGCCAGTAGTACCAGGAGGGACTATGGCTACACCTTC
many | TRBJ1-2 | TRBD1 | TRBV6-5 | CASTPTGGHYGYTF | TGTGCCAGCACCCCGACAGGGGGCCACTATGGCTACACCTTC
. | TRBJ2-1 | . | TRBV5-4 | CASSSWGAKNEQFF | TGTGCCAGCAGCTCCTGGGGGGCCAAGAATGAGCAGTTCTTC
. | TRBJ2-7 | TRBD2 | TRBV4-1 | CASSQEGTTYEQYF | TGCGCCAGCAGCCAAGAGGGGACTACCTACGAGCAGTACTTC
. | TRBJ2-1 | TRBD1 | TRBV30 | CAWSLPGQGHNEQFF | TGTGCCTGGAGTCTCCCGGGACAGGGCCACAATGAGCAGTTCTTC
once | TRBJ2-5 | TRBD2 | TRBV19 | CASSSGGTSLQETQYF | TGTGCCAGTAGTAGCGGGGGGACCAGCCTCCAAGAGACCCAGTACTTC
. | TRBJ2-7 | . | TRBV28 | CASTGGGTLSYEQYF | TGTGCCAGCACCGGAGGAGGGACTCTTTCCTACGAGCAGTACTTC
. | TRBJ1-5 | . | TRBV5-6 | CASSLFGDLERTGNQPQHF | TGTGCCAGCAGCTTATTTGGGGATCTGGAACGGACAGGCAATCAGCCCCAGCATTTT
. | TRBJ1-6 | TRBD1 | TRBV7-9 | CASRLTGNGNSPLHF | TGTGCCAGCCGCCTGACAGGGAACGGCAATTCACCCCTCCACTTT
few | TRBJ2-7 | . | TRBV7-2 | CASSLGREYEQYF | TGTGCCAGCAGCTTAGGACGGGAGTACGAGCAGTACTTC
. | TRBJ2-5 | TRBD2 | TRBV6-1 | CASKIAGGQVETQYF | TGTGCCAGCAAGATAGCGGGGGGGCAAGTAGAGACCCAGTACTTC
. | TRBJ2-7 | TRBD1 | TRBV18 | CASSPGQGSTYEQYF | TGTGCCAGCTCACCCGGACAGGGGAGCACCTACGAGCAGTACTTC
. | TRBJ2-1 | . | TRBV10-3 | CASTGTEGPGGSYNEQFF | TGTGCCAGCACGGGGACAGAGGGCCCCGGGGGCTCCTACAATGAGCAGTTCTTC
. | TRBJ1-6 | . | TRBV14 | CASSLGPSNSPLHF | TGTGCCAGCAGCCTAGGACCTTCTAATTCACCCCTCCACTTT
. | TRBJ1-5 | . | TRBV19 | CASSIGTDLLPQHF | TGTGCCAGTAGTATAGGGACAGATCTACTGCCCCAGCATTTT
. | TRBJ2-7 | TRBD1 | TRBV11-1 | CASSFNRGVPYEQYF | TGTGCCAGCAGCTTCAACAGGGGGGTTCCCTACGAGCAGTACTTC
. | TRBJ2-1 | TRBD2 | TRBV7-7 | CASSLAVAGDEQFF | TGTGCTAGCAGCTTAGCAGTAGCGGGGGATGAGCAGTTCTTC
few | TRBJ2-2 | . | TRBV27 | CASSNTGELFF | TGTGCCAGCTCAAACACCGGGGAGCTGTTTTTT
. | TRBJ2-7 | . | TRBV30 | CAWSVPGRDYEQYF | TGTGCCTGGAGTGTACCCGGGCGGGACTACGAGCAGTACTTC
few | TRBJ2-3 | . | TRBV5-6 | CASSLITPAAQYF | TGTGCCAGCAGCTTAATCACCCCGGCGGCGCAGTATTTT
. | TRBJ1-1 | . | TRBV25-1 | CASSDQTGYRTEAFF | TGTGCCAGCAGTGATCAAACAGGGTATAGAACTGAAGCTTTCTTT
few | TRBJ2-2 | TRBD1 | TRBV27 | CASSLTDRGTGELFF | TGTGCCAGCAGTCTAACGGACAGGGGCACCGGGGAGCTGTTTTTT
. | TRBJ1-5 | . | TRBV12-1 | CASSFGDGFGGQPQHF | TGTGCCAGCAGCTTTGGGGACGGTTTCGGGGGTCAGCCCCAGCATTTT
. | TRBJ2-2 | TRBD1 | TRBV29-1 | CSGGGQGNTGELFF | TGCAGCGGGGGGGGACAGGGGAACACCGGGGAGCTGTTTTTT
. | TRBJ1-2 | . | TRBV20-1 | CSASLGGYTF | TGCAGTGCTAGTCTCGGTGGCTACACCTTC
. | TRBJ1-3 | . | TRBV19 | CASRGLASGNTIYF | TGTGCCAGTAGAGGACTGGCCTCTGGAAACACCATATATTTT
. | TRBJ2-6 | . | TRBV6-6 | CASSLEGASGANVLTF | TGTGCCAGCTCGCTGGAGGGCGCGTCTGGGGCCAACGTCCTGACTTTC
once | TRBJ2-5 | . | TRBV7-9 | CASSRTLGETQYF | TGTGCCAGCAGCCGGACACTGGGGGAGACCCAGTACTTC
. | TRBJ2-7 | TRBD1 | TRBV15 | CATSIPKGTGTYEQYF | TGTGCCACCAGCATACCCAAAGGGACAGGCACCTACGAGCAGTACTTC
. | TRBJ1-1 | . | TRBV2 | CASSEQGKDEAFF | TGTGCCAGCAGTGAACAGGGCAAAGATGAAGCTTTCTTT
. | TRBJ1-4 | . | TRBV9 | CASSVARGEKLFF | TGTGCCAGCAGCGTGGCCCGAGGAGAAAAACTGTTTTTT
few | TRBJ2-1 | . | TRBV14 | CASSQVRGRSYNEQFF | TGTGCCAGCAGCCAAGTGCGGGGGCGGTCCTACAATGAGCAGTTCTTC